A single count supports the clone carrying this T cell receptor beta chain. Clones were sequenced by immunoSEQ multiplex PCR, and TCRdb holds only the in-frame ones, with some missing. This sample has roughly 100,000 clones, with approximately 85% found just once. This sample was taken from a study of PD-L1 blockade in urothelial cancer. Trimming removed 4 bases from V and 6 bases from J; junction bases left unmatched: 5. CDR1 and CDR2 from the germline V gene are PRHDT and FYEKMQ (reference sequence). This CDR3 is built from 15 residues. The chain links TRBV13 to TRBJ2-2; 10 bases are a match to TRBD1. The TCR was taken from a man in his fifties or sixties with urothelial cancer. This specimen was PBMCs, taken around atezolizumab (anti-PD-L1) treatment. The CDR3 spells CASSSGQGRSGELFF. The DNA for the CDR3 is TGTGCCAGCAGCTCGGGACAGGGGAGGTCCGGGGAGCTGTTTTTT.